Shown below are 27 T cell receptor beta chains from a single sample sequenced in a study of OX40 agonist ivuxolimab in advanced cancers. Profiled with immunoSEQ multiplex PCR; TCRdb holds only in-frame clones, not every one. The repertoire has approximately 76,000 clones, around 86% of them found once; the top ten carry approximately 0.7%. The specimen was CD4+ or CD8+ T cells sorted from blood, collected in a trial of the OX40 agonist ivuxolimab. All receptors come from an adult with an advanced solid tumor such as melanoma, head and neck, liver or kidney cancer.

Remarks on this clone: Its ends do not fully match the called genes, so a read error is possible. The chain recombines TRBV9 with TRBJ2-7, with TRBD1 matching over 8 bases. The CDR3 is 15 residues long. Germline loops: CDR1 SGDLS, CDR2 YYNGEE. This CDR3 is CASSVGAGGSSEQYF. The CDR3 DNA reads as TGTGCCAGCAGCGTGGGTGCAGGGGGCTCCTCCGAGCAGTACTTC.

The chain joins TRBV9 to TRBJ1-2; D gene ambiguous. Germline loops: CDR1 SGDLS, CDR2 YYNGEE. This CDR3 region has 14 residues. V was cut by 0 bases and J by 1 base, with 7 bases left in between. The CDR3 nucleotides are TGTGCCAGCAGCGTAGGGGGATTTAACTATGGCTACACCTTC. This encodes CASSVGGFNYGYTF.

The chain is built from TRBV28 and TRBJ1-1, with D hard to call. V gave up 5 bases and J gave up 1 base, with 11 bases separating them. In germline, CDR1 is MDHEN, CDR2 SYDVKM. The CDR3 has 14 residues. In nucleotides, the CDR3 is TGTGCCAGCAGTGGGCTTGCGGGGAACACTGAAGCTTTCTTT. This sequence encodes CASSGLAGNTEAFF. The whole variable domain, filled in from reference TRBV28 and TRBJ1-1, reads DVKVTQSSRYLVKRTGEKVFLECVQDMDHENMFWYRQDPGLGLRLIYFSYDVKMKEKGDIPEGYSVSREKKERFSLILESASTNQTSMYLCASSGLAGNTEAFFGQGTRLTVV.

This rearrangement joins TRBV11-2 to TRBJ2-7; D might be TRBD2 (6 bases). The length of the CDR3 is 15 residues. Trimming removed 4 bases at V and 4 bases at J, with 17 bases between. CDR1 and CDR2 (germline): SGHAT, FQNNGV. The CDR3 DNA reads TGTGCCAGCAGCTCCCAAGGGCGGGGATCTTACGAGCAGTACTTC. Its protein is CASSSQGRGSYEQYF.

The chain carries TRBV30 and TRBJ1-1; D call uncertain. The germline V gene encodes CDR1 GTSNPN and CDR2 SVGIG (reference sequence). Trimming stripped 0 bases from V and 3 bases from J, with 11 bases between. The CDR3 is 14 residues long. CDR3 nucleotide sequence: TGTGCCTGGAGTGTCTTCGCGGGGTACACTGAAGCTTTCTTT. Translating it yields CAWSVFAGYTEAFF.

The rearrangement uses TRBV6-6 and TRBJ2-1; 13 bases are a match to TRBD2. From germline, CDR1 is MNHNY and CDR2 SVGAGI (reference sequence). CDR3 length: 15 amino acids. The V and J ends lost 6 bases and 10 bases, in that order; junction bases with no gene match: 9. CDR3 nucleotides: TGTGCCAGCAGAATGAGCGGGACTAGCGGGGTCGAGCAGTTCTTC. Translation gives CASRMSGTSGVEQFF.

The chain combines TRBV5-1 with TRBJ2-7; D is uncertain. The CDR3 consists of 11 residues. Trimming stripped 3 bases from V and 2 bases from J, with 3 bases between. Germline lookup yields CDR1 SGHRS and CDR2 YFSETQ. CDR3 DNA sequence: TGCGCCAGCAGCTCGACCTACGAGCAGTACTTC. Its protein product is CASSSTYEQYF.

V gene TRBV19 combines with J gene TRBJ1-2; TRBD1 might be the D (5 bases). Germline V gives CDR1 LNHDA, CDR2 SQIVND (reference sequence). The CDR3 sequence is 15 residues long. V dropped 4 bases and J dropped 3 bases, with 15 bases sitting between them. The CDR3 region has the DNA TGTGCCAGTAGTAAATCCGGGGGGAACGACTATGGCTACACCTTC. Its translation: CASSKSGGNDYGYTF.

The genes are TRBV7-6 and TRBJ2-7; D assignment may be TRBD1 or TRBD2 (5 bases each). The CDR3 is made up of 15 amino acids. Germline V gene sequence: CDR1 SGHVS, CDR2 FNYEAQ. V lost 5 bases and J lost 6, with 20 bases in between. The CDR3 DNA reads TGTGCCAGCAGCCCGCTAACTCCGGGACCGTTCGAGCAGTACTTC. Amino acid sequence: CASSPLTPGPFEQYF.

CDR3 nucleotide sequence: TGTGCCAGCAGTTCCCAGGGGTCGCACTCTGGAAACACCATATATTTT. Amino acids: CASSSQGSHSGNTIYF. The gene calls are TRBV6-5 and TRBJ1-3; TRBD1 might be the D (6 bases). V gave up 4 bases and J gave up 0 bases, with 13 bases separating them. Germline V gives CDR1 MNHEY, CDR2 SVGAGI. CDR3 length equals 16 residues.

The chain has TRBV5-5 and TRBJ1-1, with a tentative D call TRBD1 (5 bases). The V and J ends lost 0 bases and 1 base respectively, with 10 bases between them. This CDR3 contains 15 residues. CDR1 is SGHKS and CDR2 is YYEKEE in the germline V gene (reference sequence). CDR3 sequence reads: CASSLVDSPNTEAFF. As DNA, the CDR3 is TGTGCCAGCAGCTTGGTTGACAGCCCGAACACTGAAGCTTTCTTT.

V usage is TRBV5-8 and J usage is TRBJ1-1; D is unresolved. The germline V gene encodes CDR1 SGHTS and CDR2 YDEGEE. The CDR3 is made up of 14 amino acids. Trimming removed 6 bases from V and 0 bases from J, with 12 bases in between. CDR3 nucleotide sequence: TGTGCCAGCAATCGCCGAGAAATGAACACTGAAGCTTTCTTT. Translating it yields CASNRREMNTEAFF.

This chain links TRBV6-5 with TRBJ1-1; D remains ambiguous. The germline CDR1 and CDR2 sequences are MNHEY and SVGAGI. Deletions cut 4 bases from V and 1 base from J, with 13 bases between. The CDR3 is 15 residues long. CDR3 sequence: CASSSYSVPNTEAFF. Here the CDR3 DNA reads TGTGCCAGCAGTTCCTACAGCGTACCGAACACTGAAGCTTTCTTT.

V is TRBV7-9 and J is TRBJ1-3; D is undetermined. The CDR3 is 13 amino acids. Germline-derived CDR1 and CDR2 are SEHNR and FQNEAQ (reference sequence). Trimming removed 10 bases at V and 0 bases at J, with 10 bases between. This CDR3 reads CAKDTRSGNTIYF. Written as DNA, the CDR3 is TGTGCCAAAGACACCCGCTCTGGAAACACCATATATTTT.

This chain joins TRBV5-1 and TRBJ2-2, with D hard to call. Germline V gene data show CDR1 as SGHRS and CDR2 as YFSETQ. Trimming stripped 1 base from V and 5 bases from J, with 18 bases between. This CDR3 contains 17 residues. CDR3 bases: TGCGCCAGCAGCTTGCGGCAGAGCCTGAAAGAAACCGGGGAGCTGTTTTTT. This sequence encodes CASSLRQSLKETGELFF.

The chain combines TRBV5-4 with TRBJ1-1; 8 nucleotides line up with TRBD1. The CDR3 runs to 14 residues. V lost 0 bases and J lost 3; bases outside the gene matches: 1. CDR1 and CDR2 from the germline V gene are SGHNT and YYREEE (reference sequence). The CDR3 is CASSLDRGYTEAFF. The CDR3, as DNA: TGTGCCAGCAGCTTGGACAGGGGGTACACTGAAGCTTTCTTT.

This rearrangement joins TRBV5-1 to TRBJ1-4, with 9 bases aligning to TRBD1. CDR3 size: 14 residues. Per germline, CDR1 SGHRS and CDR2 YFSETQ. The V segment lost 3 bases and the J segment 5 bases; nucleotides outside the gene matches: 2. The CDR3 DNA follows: TGCGCCAGCAGCTCTGGGACAGGGAATGAAAAACTGTTTTTT. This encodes CASSSGTGNEKLFF. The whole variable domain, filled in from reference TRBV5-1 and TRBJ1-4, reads KAGVTQTPRYLIKTRGQQVTLSCSPISGHRSVSWYQQTPGQGLQFLFEYFSETQRNKGNFPGRFSGRQFSNSRSEMNVSTLELGDSALYLCASSSGTGNEKLFFGSGTQLSVL.

The CDR3 DNA follows: TGCGCCAGCAGCCAAGATCCGGCCAGCAATCAGCCCCAGCATTTT. Protein product: CASSQDPASNQPQHF. J is TRBJ1-5 and V is TRBV4-3, with unresolved D. V was trimmed by 0 bases and J by 1 base, leaving 7 bases between them. The CDR3 is made up of 15 amino acids. CDR1 LGHNA and CDR2 YSLEER come from the germline V gene.

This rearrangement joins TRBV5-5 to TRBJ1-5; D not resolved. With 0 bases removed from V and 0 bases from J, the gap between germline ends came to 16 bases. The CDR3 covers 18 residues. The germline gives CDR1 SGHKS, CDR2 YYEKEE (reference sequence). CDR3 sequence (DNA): TGTGCCAGCAGCTTGGGGTCTGGAAGTGGTAGTAGCAATCAGCCCCAGCATTTT. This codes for CASSLGSGSGSSNQPQHF.

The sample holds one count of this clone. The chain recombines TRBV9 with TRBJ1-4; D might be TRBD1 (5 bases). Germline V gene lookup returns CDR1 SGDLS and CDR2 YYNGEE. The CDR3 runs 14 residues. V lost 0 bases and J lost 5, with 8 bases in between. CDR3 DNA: TGTGCCAGCAGCGTAGGTCGGGGGAATGAAAAACTGTTTTTT. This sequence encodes CASSVGRGNEKLFF.

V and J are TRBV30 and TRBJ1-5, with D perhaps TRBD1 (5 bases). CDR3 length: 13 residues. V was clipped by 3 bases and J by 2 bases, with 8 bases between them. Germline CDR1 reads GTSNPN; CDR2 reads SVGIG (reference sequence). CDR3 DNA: TGTGCCTGGAGGCAGGGTCGCAATCAGCCCCAGCATTTT. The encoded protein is CAWRQGRNQPQHF.

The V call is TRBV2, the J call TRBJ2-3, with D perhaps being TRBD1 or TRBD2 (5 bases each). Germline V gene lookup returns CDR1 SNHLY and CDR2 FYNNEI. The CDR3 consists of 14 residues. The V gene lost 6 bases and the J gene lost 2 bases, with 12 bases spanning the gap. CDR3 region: CASRSGTATDTQYF. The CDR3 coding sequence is TGTGCCAGCAGATCCGGGACGGCCACAGATACGCAGTATTTT.

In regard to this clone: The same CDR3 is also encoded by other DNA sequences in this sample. The CDR3 loop is CASSLEGSQPQHF. DNA of the CDR3: TGTGCCAGCAGCTTAGAAGGTTCTCAGCCCCAGCATTTT. The V and J genes are TRBV7-9 and TRBJ1-5, with D hard to call. V gave up 1 base and J gave up 6 bases, with 7 bases separating them. In germline, CDR1 is SEHNR, CDR2 FQNEAQ (reference sequence). CDR3 length: 13 residues.

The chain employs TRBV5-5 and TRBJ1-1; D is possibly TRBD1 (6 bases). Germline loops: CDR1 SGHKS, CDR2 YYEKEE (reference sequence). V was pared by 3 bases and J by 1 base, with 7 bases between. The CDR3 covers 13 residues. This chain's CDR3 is CASSSTGNTEAFF. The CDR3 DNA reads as TGTGCCAGCAGCTCGACAGGGAACACTGAAGCTTTCTTT.

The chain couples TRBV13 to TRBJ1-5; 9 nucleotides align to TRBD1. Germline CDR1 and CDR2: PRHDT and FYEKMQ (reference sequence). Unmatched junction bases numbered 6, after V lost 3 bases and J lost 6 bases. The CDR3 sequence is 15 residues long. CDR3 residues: CASSFNRGLLQPQHF. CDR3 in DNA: TGTGCCAGCAGCTTTAACAGGGGGCTTCTTCAGCCCCAGCATTTT. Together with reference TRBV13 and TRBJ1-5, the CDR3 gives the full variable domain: AAGVIQSPRHLIKEKRETATLKCYPIPRHDTVYWYQQGPGQDPQFLISFYEKMQSDKGSIPDRFSAQQFSDYHSELNMSSLELGDSALYFCASSFNRGLLQPQHFGDGTRLSIL.

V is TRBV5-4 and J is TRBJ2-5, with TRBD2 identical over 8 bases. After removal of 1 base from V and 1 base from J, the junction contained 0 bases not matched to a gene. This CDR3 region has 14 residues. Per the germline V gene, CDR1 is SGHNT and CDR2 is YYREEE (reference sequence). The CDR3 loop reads CASSLTSGQETQYF. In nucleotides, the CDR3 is TGTGCCAGCAGCTTGACTAGCGGCCAAGAGACCCAGTACTTC.

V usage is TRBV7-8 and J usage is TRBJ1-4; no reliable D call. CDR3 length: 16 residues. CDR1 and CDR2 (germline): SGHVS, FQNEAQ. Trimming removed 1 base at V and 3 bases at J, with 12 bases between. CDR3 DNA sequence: TGTGCCAGCAGCTTAGACCGCGGGAGGCCTAATGAAAAACTGTTTTTT. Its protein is CASSLDRGRPNEKLFF.